This record covers a single T cell receptor (beta chain). The table lists this clone with a count of one. Its specific antigen is unknown. No much larger clone exists at a distance of one base, and base qualities are not known. The sample belongs to a study of T cell responses to AZD1222 COVID-19 vaccine (dated by TCRdb to the early 2020s). Regarding the study in general: A total of over 230 trial participants underwent TCR sequencing, of whom 207 received two doses of AZD1222 and around 25 received two doses of the MenACWY control vaccine. Trial participants were enrolled by age into subgroups of 18-55, 56-69 and 70-plus years, and approximately 150, 30 and 60 TCR-sequenced participants, respectively, were included in these subgroups.

Here is what the overall study found, with its caveats: In the small 56-69-year group, the increase in depth fell short of significance, most likely because of low power. After two AZD1222 doses, spike-specific TCR breadth and depth were significantly higher than at day 0 and than in MenACWY recipients. Participants were mostly white British, with more females than males. The authors suggested clonal diversity may have been underestimated. Conclusions about previously exposed vaccinees are limited because only six or seven AZD1222 recipients were SARS-CoV-2 seropositive at baseline. Reportedly, almost half of the unique spike-specific TCRs recognized epitopes lying outside the regions that are mutated in the B.1.351 and B.1.1.7 variants. CD4 TCRs associated with the vaccine covered the entire spike protein, and the dominant responses were in regions 160-218 and 743-854. Because no samples from the day 14 peak response were available, repertoires could be characterized only after the peak T cell response.

The label giving this sample's time point can be read as: about 28 days (+/-7) after the second vaccine dose. AZD1222 recipients whose second dose came at about 4 weeks and those whose second dose came at about 12 weeks were combined into one group, since spike-specific TCR depth and breadth did not differ between the two schedules. Vaccinee samples came from UK trials COV001 and COV002, including a single-blind randomized controlled phase 2/3 trial of AZD1222 (ChAdOx1 nCoV-19) in healthy adults. For TCRbeta chain sequencing, PBMC samples were collected from trial participants at day 0 and at day 28 after the second dose. The CDR3 has 14 amino acids, counting the end cysteine and phenylalanine. Just CDR3 DNA is preserved here, 42 bases in frame from base 1. Cut back by 5 bases and 5 bases, the V and J ends lie 13 bases apart. The CDR1 and CDR2 encoded by the germline V gene are KGHSH and LQKENI.

The CDR3 regions of human TCRbeta chains were analyzed by immunosequencing. Turning to the authors' computational methods: Repertoire TCRs were checked for matches against a reference library of SARS-CoV-2-specific TCRs that had been generated using the MIRA antigen-specificity platform. Breadth meant the fraction of unique TCRs that were SARS-CoV-2-associated, whereas depth meant the fraction of total T cells that were SARS-CoV-2-associated. Using the MIRA data, every spike-specific TCR was mapped to the spike region that the TCR reacted to and assigned to either a CD4 or a CD8 class. Log10-transformed breadth and depth values were compared by one-way ANOVA with Sidak's multiple comparisons tests. Entries here come from immuneACCESS through TCRdb and include only in-frame sequences with V and J called. Some clones fail to appear in such tables; in the studies checked, an unresolved V gene covers under half of the shortfall, and the cause of the remainder is unknown. That table supplies the V and J calls and clone size; D and trimming were determined from the DNA. The sample table lists 90,000 to 120,000 clones, 87% of them with a count of one. The ten largest clonotypes hold about 2.5% of the sample.

The V and J genes are TRBV18 and TRBJ1-5; the D region possibly corresponds to TRBD1 (5 bases align). The receptor was derived from an adult who received the AZD1222 COVID-19 vaccine. The specimen comprised peripheral blood, sampled 28 days after the second AZD1222 dose. Read as DNA, the sequence is TGTGCCAGCTCATTGCGAAGAGGGGATCAGCCCCAGCATTTT. This sequence encodes CASSLRRGDQPQHF. Where the CDR3 stops, the reference TRBV18 and TRBJ1-5 genes take over; the full variable domain is NAGVMQNPRHLVRRRGQEARLRCSPMKGHSHVYWYRQLPEEGLKFMVYLQKENIIDESGMPKERFSAEFPKEGPSILRIQQVVRGDSAAYFCASSLRRGDQPQHFGDGTRLSIL.